The TCR beta chain under discussion was sequenced for a study of early T cells in non-severe SARS-CoV-2 infection. About the research overall: Chains from this unsorted whole-blood bulk RNA could not be paired. Findings and limits, study-wide: VDJdb matches were skewed toward anti-spike CD8 T cell responses.

Each cDNA molecule carried a unique molecular identifier. Each CDR3 protein gets one entry after TCRdb re-called the 5' RACE reads with MiXCR. The sample has some 25,000 distinct CDR3 sequences; 5% to 6.5% are singletons. This clonotype has more than one count but fewer than ten. Its specificity is not known. CDR3 length: 12 residues. The V and J ends lost 5 bases and 4 bases respectively, with 7 bases between them. Per germline, CDR1 SGHDN and CDR2 FVKESK. The material sequenced was whole blood. The origin of this receptor is an adult who was a healthcare worker with PCR-confirmed SARS-CoV-2 infection or an uninfected control (not recorded which). The gene calls are TRBV14 and TRBJ2-3; D not resolved. CDR3 coding DNA: TGTGCCAGCAGCTTTTATCCAGATACGCAGTATTTT. Its protein product is CASSFYPDTQYF. Looking up the rest from reference TRBV14 and TRBJ2-3 gives the full variable domain: EAGVTQFPSHSVIEKGQTVTLRCDPISGHDNLYWYRRVMGKEIKFLLHFVKESKQDESGMPNNRFLAERTGGTYSTLKVQPAELEDSGVYFCASSFYPDTQYFGPGTRLTVL.